The 11 T cell receptor beta chains listed next were all sequenced from one sample in a study of cytomegalovirus exposure and HLA in healthy donors. PCR involved 60 Vbeta and 13 Jbeta primers. TCRdb's copy holds only in-frame clones and misses some; the assay was immunoSEQ multiplex PCR. The sample gives approximately 74,000 clones, roughly 75% of which show up once; more than 7% is in the top ten. Sample: PBMCs. The source of these receptors is a woman between 40 and 50 years old in good health and CMV-seronegative.

The V gene is TRBV21-1, the J gene TRBJ2-4; the D call of TRBD2 is as the table states it, not checked on the DNA. TRBV21-1 is a recognized pseudogene. This CDR3 region has 18 residues. The CDR3 coding sequence is TGTGCCAGCACCCAAGGAGGGTACGGGTGGGGGGCCAAAAACATTCAGTACTTC. Translated, it gives CASTQGGYGWGAKNIQYF.

This chain joins TRBV29-1 and TRBJ2-7; 9 bases line up with TRBD1. The CDR3 length is 16 residues. Germline V lookup: CDR1 SQVTM, CDR2 ANQGSEA. After removal of 5 bases from V and 3 bases from J, the junction contained 14 bases not matched to a gene. CDR3 DNA sequence: TGCAGCGTTATCAAGACGGGACAGGGCGATATCTACGAGCAGTACTTC. It specifies CSVIKTGQGDIYEQYF.

A single count supports this clone. V usage is TRBV5-1 and J usage is TRBJ2-3, with 11 bases identical to TRBD2. The CDR3 spans 18 residues. Per the germline V gene, CDR1 is SGHRS and CDR2 is YFSETQ. The V segment lost 2 bases and the J segment 2 bases; nucleotides outside the gene matches: 10. The CDR3 coding sequence is TGCGCCAGCAGCTTTTTCGTCGGGACTAGCGGCGTCACAGATACGCAGTATTTT. Protein: CASSFFVGTSGVTDTQYF.

The chain links TRBV28 to TRBJ2-7; TRBD2 matches 10 bases. The DNA end is a closer match to TRBJ2-1, so the J assignment may be wrong. In germline, CDR1 is MDHEN, CDR2 SYDVKM. This CDR3 is 16 amino acids long. The CDR3 nucleotides are TGTGCCAGCAGTCCACTAGCGGGGAGCCTGGGCAATGAGCAGTTCTTC. Amino acid sequence: CASSPLAGSLGNEQFF.

J is TRBJ1-1 and V is TRBV7-9, with D perhaps TRBD1 (5 bases). Germline V gives CDR1 SEHNR, CDR2 FQNEAQ (reference sequence). The CDR3 sequence is 15 residues long. V dropped 2 bases and J dropped 1 base, with 11 bases sitting between them. Here the CDR3 reads CASSLPGLKNTEAFF. The CDR3, as DNA: TGTGCCAGCAGCTTACCGGGACTCAAGAACACTGAAGCTTTCTTT. The full variable domain, completed using reference TRBV7-9 and TRBJ1-1, is DTGVSQNPRHKITKRGQNVTFRCDPISEHNRLYWYRQTLGQGPEFLTYFQNEAQLEKSRLLSDRFSAERPKGSFSTLEIQRTEQGDSAMYLCASSLPGLKNTEAFFGQGTRLTVV.

The chain combines TRBV28 with TRBJ1-5; a weak D match, TRBD1 (6 bases). This CDR3 is built from 14 residues. Between the trimmed V and J ends, which lost 3 bases and 6 bases, there was a span of 12 bases. Germline V CDR1 and CDR2: MDHEN, SYDVKM. The CDR3 sequence: CASSFPGGSQPQHF. In nucleotides, the CDR3 is TGTGCCAGCAGTTTCCCGGGGGGCAGTCAGCCCCAGCATTTT.

The chain combines TRBV19 with TRBJ1-5; TRBD1 aligns across 9 bases. Germline trimming cut 5 bases from V and 10 bases from J; bases unmatched to any gene: 15. This CDR3 spans 16 amino acids. From germline, CDR1 is LNHDA and CDR2 SQIVND (reference sequence). The CDR3 nucleotides read TGTGCCAGTAGTGTACGCCGGGACAGGGATTCCGGCCCCCAGCATTTT. It yields the protein CASSVRRDRDSGPQHF.

The chain is built from TRBV18 and TRBJ2-6, with D maybe TRBD1 (6 bases). The CDR3 runs to 16 residues. Trimming took off 5 bases at V and 0 bases at J, with 11 bases between the two ends. Germline V gene sequence: CDR1 KGHSH, CDR2 LQKENI. The CDR3, as DNA: TGTGCCAGCTCAGCCATCAGGGGCTCTGGGGCCAACGTCCTGACTTTC. It is translated as CASSAIRGSGANVLTF.

This clone was seen only once. V is TRBV4-3 and J is TRBJ2-7, with D possibly being TRBD1 (5 bases). This CDR3 spans 13 amino acids. Germline V gene sequence: CDR1 LGHNA, CDR2 YSLEER. V shed 0 bases and J shed 5 bases, with 8 bases lying between them. The CDR3 loop reads CASSQDSGHEQYF. The CDR3 DNA reads as TGCGCCAGCAGCCAAGACTCAGGGCACGAGCAGTACTTC.

The chain links TRBV5-1 to TRBJ1-1; D is possibly TRBD1 (5 bases). CDR1 and CDR2 from the germline V gene are SGHRS and YFSETQ. This CDR3 comprises 15 residues. V was cut by 3 bases and J by 1 base, with 13 bases left in between. The CDR3 nucleotides are TGCGCCAGCAGCTCCCAGGGTGGCCAGAACACTGAAGCTTTCTTT. Its translation is CASSSQGGQNTEAFF.

V gene TRBV14 combines with J gene TRBJ1-4; weak D call: TRBD1 (5 bases). Trimming shortened V by 4 bases and J by 11 bases, and 11 bases separated the two germline ends. The CDR3 length is 12 residues. Germline loops: CDR1 SGHDN, CDR2 FVKESK. CDR3 sequence (DNA): TGTGCCAGCAGCCCCCGGGGGGGGAAACTGTTTTTT. Translation gives CASSPRGGKLFF.